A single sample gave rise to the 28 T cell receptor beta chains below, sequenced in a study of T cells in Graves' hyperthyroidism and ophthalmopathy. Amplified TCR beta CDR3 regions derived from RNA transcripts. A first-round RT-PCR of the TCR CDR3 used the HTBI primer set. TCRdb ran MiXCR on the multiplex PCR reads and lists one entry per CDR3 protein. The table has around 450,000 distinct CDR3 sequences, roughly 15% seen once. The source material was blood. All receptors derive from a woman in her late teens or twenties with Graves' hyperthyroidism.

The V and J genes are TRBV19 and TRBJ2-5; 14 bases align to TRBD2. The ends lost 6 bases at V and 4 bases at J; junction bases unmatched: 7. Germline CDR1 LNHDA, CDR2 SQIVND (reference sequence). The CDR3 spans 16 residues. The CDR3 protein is CASRPGLAGAGETQYF. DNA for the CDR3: TGTGCCAGTAGGCCGGGACTAGCGGGAGCGGGAGAGACCCAGTACTTC.

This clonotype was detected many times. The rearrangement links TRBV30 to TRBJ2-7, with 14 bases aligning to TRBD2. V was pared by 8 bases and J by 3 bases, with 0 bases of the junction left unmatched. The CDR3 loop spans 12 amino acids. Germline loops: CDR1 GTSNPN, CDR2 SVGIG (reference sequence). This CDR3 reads CAGTSGSYEQYF. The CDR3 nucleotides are TGTGCCGGGACTAGCGGGAGCTACGAGCAGTACTTC.

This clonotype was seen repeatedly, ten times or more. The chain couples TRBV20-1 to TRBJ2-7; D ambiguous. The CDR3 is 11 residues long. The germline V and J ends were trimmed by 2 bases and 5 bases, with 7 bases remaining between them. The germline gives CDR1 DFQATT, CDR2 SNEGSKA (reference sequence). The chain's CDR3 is CSARQVDEQYF. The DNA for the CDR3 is TGCAGTGCTAGACAGGTAGACGAGCAGTACTTC.

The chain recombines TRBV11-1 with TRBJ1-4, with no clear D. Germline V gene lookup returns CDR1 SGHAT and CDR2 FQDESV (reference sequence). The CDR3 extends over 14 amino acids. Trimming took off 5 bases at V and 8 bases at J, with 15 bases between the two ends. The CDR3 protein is CASSIRALEEKLFF. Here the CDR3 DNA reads TGTGCCAGCAGCATAAGAGCTCTGGAGGAAAAACTGTTTTTT.

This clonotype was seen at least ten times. CDR3 bases: TGTGCCAGTAGTACAGGTCGGAGGACTGAAGCTTTCTTT. Translating it yields CASSTGRRTEAFF. The J gene is TRBJ1-1, the V gene TRBV19; D not certain. There are 13 residues in the CDR3. Germline V lookup: CDR1 LNHDA, CDR2 SQIVND (reference sequence). The V end lost 4 bases, the J end lost 5 bases, and 11 bases lay between the germline ends.

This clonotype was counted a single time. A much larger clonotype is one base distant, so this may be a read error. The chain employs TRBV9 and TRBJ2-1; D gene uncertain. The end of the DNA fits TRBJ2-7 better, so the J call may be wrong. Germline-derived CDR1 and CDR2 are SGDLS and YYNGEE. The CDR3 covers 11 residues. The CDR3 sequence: CASKRDNEQYF. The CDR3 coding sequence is TGTGCCAGCAAGCGAGACAATGAGCAGTACTTC.

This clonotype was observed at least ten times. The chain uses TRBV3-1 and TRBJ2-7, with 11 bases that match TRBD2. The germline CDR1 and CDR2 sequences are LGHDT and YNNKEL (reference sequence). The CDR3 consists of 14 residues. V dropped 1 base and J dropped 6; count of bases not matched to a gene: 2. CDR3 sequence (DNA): TGTGCCAGCAGCCAAGTTCTAGCGGGAGGCGAGCAGTACTTC. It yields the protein CASSQVLAGGEQYF.

CDR3 region: CASSPFGLILTGAQETQYF. CDR3 nucleotide sequence: TGTGCCAGCTCACCTTTTGGACTAATTTTGACAGGAGCACAAGAGACCCAGTACTTC. This chain links TRBV18 with TRBJ2-5; D might be TRBD1 or TRBD2, each matching 6 bases. Trimming shortened V by 3 bases and J by 2 bases, and 25 bases separated the two germline ends. This CDR3 has 19 amino acids. Germline V CDR1 and CDR2: KGHSH, LQKENI.

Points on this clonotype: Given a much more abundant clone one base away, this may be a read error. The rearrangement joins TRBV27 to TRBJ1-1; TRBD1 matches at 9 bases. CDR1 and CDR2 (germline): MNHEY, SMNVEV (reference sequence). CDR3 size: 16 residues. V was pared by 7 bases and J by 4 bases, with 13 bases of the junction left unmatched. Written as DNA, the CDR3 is TGTGCCAGCAACCGACAGGGGGGAGTAGGAGTCACTGAAGCTTTCTTT. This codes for CASNRQGGVGVTEAFF.

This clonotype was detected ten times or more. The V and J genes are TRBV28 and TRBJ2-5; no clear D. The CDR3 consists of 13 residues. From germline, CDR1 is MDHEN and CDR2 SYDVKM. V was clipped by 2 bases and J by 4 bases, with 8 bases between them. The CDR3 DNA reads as TGTGCCAGCAGTTTAGGCCAGTTAGAGACCCAGTACTTC. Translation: CASSLGQLETQYF.

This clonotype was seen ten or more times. For the CDR3, the DNA is TGTGCCAGCAGCCGGGATGGCAGGGGAATCACTGAAGCTTTCTTT. It yields the protein CASSRDGRGITEAFF. V usage is TRBV3-1 and J usage is TRBJ1-1; perhaps TRBD1 as D (6 bases). The CDR3 totals 15 residues. The germline gives CDR1 LGHDT, CDR2 YNNKEL (reference sequence). Deletions cut 4 bases from V and 4 bases from J, with 16 bases between.

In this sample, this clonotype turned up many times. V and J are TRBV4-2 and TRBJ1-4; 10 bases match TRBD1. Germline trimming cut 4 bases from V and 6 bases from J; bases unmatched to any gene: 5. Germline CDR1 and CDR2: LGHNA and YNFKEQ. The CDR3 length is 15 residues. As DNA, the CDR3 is TGTGCCAGCAGCCCCGGGACAGGGGATTATGAAAAACTGTTTTTT. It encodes CASSPGTGDYEKLFF.

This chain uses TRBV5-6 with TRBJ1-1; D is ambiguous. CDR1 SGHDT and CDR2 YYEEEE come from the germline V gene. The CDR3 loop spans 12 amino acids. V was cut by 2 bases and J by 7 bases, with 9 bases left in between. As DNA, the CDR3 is TGTGCCAGCAGCTTAAGGTGGGATGAAGCTTTCTTT. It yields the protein CASSLRWDEAFF.

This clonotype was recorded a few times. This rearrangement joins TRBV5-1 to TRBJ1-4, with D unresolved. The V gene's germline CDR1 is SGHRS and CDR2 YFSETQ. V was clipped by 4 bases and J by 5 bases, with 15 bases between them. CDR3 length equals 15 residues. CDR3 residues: CASSPLGVTNEKLFF. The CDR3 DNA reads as TGCGCCAGCAGCCCGCTCGGGGTGACCAATGAAAAACTGTTTTTT.

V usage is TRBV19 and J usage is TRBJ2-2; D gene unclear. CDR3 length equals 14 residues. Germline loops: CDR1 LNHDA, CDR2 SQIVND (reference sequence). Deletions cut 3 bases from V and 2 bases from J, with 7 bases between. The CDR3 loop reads CASSMTLNTGELFF. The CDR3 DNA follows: TGTGCCAGTAGTATGACACTTAACACCGGGGAGCTGTTTTTT.

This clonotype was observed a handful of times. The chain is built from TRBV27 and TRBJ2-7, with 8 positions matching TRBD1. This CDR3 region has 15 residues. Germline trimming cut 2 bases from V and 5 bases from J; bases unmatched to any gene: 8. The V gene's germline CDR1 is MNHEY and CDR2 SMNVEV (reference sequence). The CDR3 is CASSLAPGGVDEQYF. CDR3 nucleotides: TGTGCCAGCAGTTTAGCTCCAGGGGGCGTAGACGAGCAGTACTTC.

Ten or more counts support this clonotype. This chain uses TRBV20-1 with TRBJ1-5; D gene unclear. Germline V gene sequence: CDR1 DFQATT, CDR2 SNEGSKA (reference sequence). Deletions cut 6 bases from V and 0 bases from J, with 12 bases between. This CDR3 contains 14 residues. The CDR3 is CSARTPYSNQPQHF. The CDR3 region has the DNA TGCAGTGCCAGGACGCCTTATAGCAATCAGCCCCAGCATTTT.

Here the CDR3 reads CASSGQDYSNQPQHF. The CDR3 DNA sequence: TGTGCCAGTAGCGGACAGGATTATAGCAATCAGCCCCAGCATTTT. V usage is TRBV19 and J usage is TRBJ1-5; 7 bases match TRBD1. Germline V gene data show CDR1 as LNHDA and CDR2 as SQIVND (reference sequence). V shed 6 bases, J shed 0 bases, and the junction held 5 bases outside the gene matches. The CDR3 is 15 amino acids.

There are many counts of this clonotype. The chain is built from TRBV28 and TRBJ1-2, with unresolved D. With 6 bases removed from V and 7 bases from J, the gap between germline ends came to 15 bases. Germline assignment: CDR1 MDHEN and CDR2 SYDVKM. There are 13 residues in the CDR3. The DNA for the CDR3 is TGTGCCAGCAGACCTATCATGGAGGTTGGCTACACCTTC. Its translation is CASRPIMEVGYTF.

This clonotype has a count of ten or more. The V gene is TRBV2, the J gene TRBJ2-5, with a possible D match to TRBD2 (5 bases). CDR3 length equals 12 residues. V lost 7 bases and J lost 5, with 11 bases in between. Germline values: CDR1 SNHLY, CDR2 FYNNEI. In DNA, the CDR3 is TGTGCCAGCACGGGGAGTTCGGAGACCCAGTACTTC. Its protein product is CASTGSSETQYF.

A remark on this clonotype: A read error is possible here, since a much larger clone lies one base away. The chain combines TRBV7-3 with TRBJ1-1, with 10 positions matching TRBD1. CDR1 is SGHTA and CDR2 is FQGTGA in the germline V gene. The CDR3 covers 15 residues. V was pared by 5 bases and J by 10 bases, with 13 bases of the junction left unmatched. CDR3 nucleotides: TGTGCCAGCAGCAGGACAGGGGGAGACACTTCTGGAGCTTTCTTT. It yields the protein CASSRTGGDTSGAFF.

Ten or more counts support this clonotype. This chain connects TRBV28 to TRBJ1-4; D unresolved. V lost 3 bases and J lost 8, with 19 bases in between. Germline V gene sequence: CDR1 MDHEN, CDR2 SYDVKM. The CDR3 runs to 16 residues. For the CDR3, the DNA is TGTGCCAGCAGTTTTGATTCCAGACTAAAAAACGAAAAACTGTTTTTT. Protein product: CASSFDSRLKNEKLFF.

The CDR3 DNA is TGTGCCAGCAGCCGATCGAGCGGGCCCTACGAGCAGTACTTC. This gives the protein CASSRSSGPYEQYF. The V call is TRBV14, the J call TRBJ2-7, with D possibly TRBD2 on 6 matching bases. The germline CDR1 and CDR2 sequences are SGHDN and FVKESK. This CDR3 is 14 amino acids long. The germline V and J ends were trimmed by 4 bases and 2 bases, with 12 bases remaining between them.

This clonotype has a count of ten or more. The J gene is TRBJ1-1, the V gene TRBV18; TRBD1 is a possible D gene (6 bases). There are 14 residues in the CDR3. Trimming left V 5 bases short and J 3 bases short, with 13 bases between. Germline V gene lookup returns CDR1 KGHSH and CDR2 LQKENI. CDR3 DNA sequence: TGTGCCAGCTCAACACAGGGCGCCGACACTGAAGCTTTCTTT. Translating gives CASSTQGADTEAFF.

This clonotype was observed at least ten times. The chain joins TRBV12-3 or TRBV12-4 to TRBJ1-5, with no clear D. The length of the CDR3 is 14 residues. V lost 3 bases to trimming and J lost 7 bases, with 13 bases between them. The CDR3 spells CASSFSGAGQPQHF. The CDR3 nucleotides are TGTGCCAGCAGTTTTTCAGGAGCGGGACAGCCCCAGCATTTT.

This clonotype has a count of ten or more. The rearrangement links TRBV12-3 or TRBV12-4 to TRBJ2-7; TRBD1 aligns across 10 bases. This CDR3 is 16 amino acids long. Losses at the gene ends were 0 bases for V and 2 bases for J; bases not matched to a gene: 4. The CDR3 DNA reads TGTGCCAGCAGTTTAGCGCTAGGACAGGGGGCCTACGAGCAGTACTTC. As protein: CASSLALGQGAYEQYF.

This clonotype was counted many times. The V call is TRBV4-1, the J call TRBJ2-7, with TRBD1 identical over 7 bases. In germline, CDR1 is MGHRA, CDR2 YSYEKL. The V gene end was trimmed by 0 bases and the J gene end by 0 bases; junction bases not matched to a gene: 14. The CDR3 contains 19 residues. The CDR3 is CASSQDPLTGTAHSYEQYF. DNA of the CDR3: TGCGCCAGCAGCCAAGATCCCCTTACCGGGACAGCTCACTCCTACGAGCAGTACTTC.

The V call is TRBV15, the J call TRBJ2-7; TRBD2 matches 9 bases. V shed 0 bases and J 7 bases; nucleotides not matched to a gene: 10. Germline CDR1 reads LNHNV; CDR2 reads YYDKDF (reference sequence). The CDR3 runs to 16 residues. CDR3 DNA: TGTGCCACCAGCAGAGATTATAGCGGGAGCCCCCGGGAGCAGTACTTC. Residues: CATSRDYSGSPREQYF. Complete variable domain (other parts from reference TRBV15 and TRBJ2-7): DAMVIQNPRYQVTQFGKPVTLSCSQTLNHNVMYWYQQKSSQAPKLLFHYYDKDFNNEADTPDNFQSRRPNTSFCFLDIRSPGLGDTAMYLCATSRDYSGSPREQYFGPGTRLTVT.